This TCR beta chain was profiled in a study of T-cell reconstitution after alpha-beta-depleted transplantation in children. Between the trimmed V and J ends, which lost 7 bases and 5 bases, there was a span of 15 bases. Germline V CDR1 and CDR2: LGHNT, FRNRAP. CDR3 length: 14 amino acids. This clonotype was seen more than once but under ten times. The authors prepared the TCRbeta library with unique molecular identifiers. TCRdb re-called the PCR reads with MiXCR, one entry per CDR3 protein. Here the sample spans fewer than 550,000 distinct CDR3 sequences, around 16% being singletons. This chain joins TRBV12-5 and TRBJ2-1; weak D call: TRBD1 (5 bases). This receptor was identified in a boy younger than two who had a stem cell transplant for Wiskott-Aldrich syndrome, so the T cells may come from the graft donor. The source material was PBMCs, mostly from graft donor cells, sampled 360 days after TCRalphabeta/CD19-depleted stem cell transplant. The CDR3, as DNA: TGTGCTAGTGCCCCGCGTGGGGCGAACAATGAGCAGTTCTTC. It specifies CASAPRGANNEQFF.